Presented here are 14 T cell receptor beta chains from one specimen sequenced in a study of early T cells in non-severe SARS-CoV-2 infection. TCRdb analysed the 5' RACE reads with MiXCR anew, one entry per CDR3 protein. Found here are some 40,000 distinct CDR3 sequences, 12% of them singletons; the top ten hold 16%. Input material: whole blood. All receptors come from an adult who was a healthcare worker with PCR-confirmed SARS-CoV-2 infection or an uninfected control (not recorded which).

This clonotype was detected many times. The gene calls are TRBV5-4 and TRBJ2-7; D uncertain. This CDR3 is 13 amino acids long. Trimming pared 3 bases from V and 3 bases from J, leaving 10 bases between. Germline CDR1 SGHNT, CDR2 YYREEE (reference sequence). The CDR3: CASSSPMDYEQYF. The CDR3 region has the DNA TGTGCCAGCAGCTCACCGATGGACTACGAGCAGTACTTC.

This clonotype was found many times. This chain joins TRBV11-2 and TRBJ1-4, with 9 bases matching TRBD1. V dropped 5 bases and J dropped 10; count of bases not matched to a gene: 5. Germline V gene sequence: CDR1 SGHAT, CDR2 FQNNGV. The CDR3 is 13 amino acids. CDR3 sequence reads: CASSPGQGRKLFF. CDR3 bases: TGTGCCAGCAGCCCCGGACAGGGGAGAAAACTGTTTTTT.

To note about this clonotype: Being one base from a much bigger clone, this may be a read error. The chain has TRBV18 and TRBJ1-1, with 8 bases matching TRBD1. CDR1 and CDR2 from the germline V gene are KGHSH and LQKENI. CDR3 length: 15 amino acids. CDR3 nucleotides: TGTGCCAGCTTACCAGTCACAGGGGGGAACACTGAAGCTTTCTTT. This translates into CASLPVTGGNTEAFF.

This clonotype turned up a few times. The chain carries TRBV7-6 and TRBJ1-1; TRBD1 matches at 8 bases. CDR3 size: 17 residues. The J segment lost 1 base and the V segment lost 5 bases, leaving 12 bases of the junction unmatched. Per germline, CDR1 SGHVS and CDR2 FNYEAQ. The CDR3 DNA follows: TGTGCCAGCAGCACCGGACAGGGAAGAATGGGGAACACTGAAGCTTTCTTT. It translates to CASSTGQGRMGNTEAFF.

CDR3 residues: CASSSPGTGDLEQYF. The CDR3 DNA reads as TGTGCCAGCAGTTCACCCGGGACAGGGGATCTCGAGCAGTACTTC. The chain has TRBV28 and TRBJ2-7, with 10 bases matching TRBD1. J gave up 6 bases and V 4 bases, and 9 bases lay outside the gene matches. Germline V gene data show CDR1 as MDHEN and CDR2 as SYDVKM. The CDR3 consists of 15 residues.

The chain combines TRBV7-2 with TRBJ1-2; D gene uncertain. Per the germline V gene, CDR1 is SGHTA and CDR2 is FQGNSA. Trimming took off 1 base at V and 7 bases at J, with 13 bases between the two ends. The CDR3 spans 14 residues. The CDR3: CASSLVVQTSGYTF. CDR3 DNA: TGTGCCAGCAGCTTAGTGGTTCAGACGTCTGGCTACACCTTC.

The chain links TRBV7-8 to TRBJ2-7; 9 nucleotides align to TRBD2. The CDR3 spans 15 residues. The trim removed 5 bases at V and 6 bases at J, leaving 11 bases unmatched. Germline V gene sequence: CDR1 SGHVS, CDR2 FQNEAQ. This CDR3 is CASSARLAEMGEQYF. CDR3 nucleotides: TGTGCCAGCAGCGCCCGACTAGCGGAAATGGGCGAGCAGTACTTC.

In its sample, this clonotype was seen many times. This rearrangement joins TRBV20-1 to TRBJ1-6, with TRBD1 matching 8 bases. Germline V lookup: CDR1 DFQATT, CDR2 SNEGSKA (reference sequence). CDR3 length: 16 residues. V shed 5 bases and J 2 bases; nucleotides not matched to a gene: 8. The CDR3 is CSARGQGSTYNSPLHF. The CDR3 nucleotides read TGCAGTGCTCGCGGACAGGGTAGCACCTATAATTCACCCCTCCACTTT.

In DNA, the CDR3 is TGTGCCAGCAGCTTAAGGGTCCCGGGTCCCTACGAGCAGTACTTC. Translated: CASSLRVPGPYEQYF. This rearrangement joins TRBV7-2 to TRBJ2-7; D not resolved. CDR1 and CDR2 (germline): SGHTA, FQGNSA. The CDR3 is 15 residues long. Trimming took off 2 bases at V and 2 bases at J, with 13 bases between the two ends.

The chain has TRBV20-1 and TRBJ2-5, with 8 bases identical to TRBD1. With 8 bases clipped from V and 5 bases from J, the junction kept 7 bases outside the gene matches. Germline V CDR1 and CDR2: DFQATT, SNEGSKA (reference sequence). The CDR3 runs to 12 residues. The CDR3, as DNA: TGCAGTAGACAGGGGAGTGCGGAGACCCAGTACTTC. Amino acids: CSRQGSAETQYF.

This clonotype was picked up many times. V gene TRBV9 combines with J gene TRBJ1-4; 8 bases match TRBD1. The CDR3 is 14 amino acids. V lost 4 bases, J lost 6 bases, and 5 bases stayed unmatched. CDR1 and CDR2 (germline): SGDLS, YYNGEE. In DNA, the CDR3 is TGTGCCAGCAGCCGTCAGGGGGCGGATGAAAAACTGTTTTTT. Protein product: CASSRQGADEKLFF.

This chain uses TRBV29-1 with TRBJ2-7, with 9 bases matching TRBD1. The CDR3 has 12 residues. Unmatched junction bases numbered 2, after V lost 6 bases and J lost 2 bases. Germline-derived CDR1 and CDR2 are SQVTM and ANQGSEA. The CDR3 is CSVQGAAYEQYF. The CDR3 coding sequence is TGCAGCGTACAGGGGGCTGCCTACGAGCAGTACTTC.

This clonotype has a count of ten or more. This chain links TRBV7-9 with TRBJ2-1, with TRBD2 identical over 9 bases. Germline V gene sequence: CDR1 SEHNR, CDR2 FQNEAQ (reference sequence). This CDR3 region has 13 residues. Germline trimming cut 5 bases from V and 6 bases from J; bases unmatched to any gene: 2. The CDR3: CASSQLAGNEQFF. CDR3 sequence (DNA): TGTGCCAGCAGCCAACTAGCGGGCAATGAGCAGTTCTTC.

This clonotype was counted many times. The V gene is TRBV24-1, the J gene TRBJ1-5; 8 nucleotides line up with TRBD1. With 4 bases clipped from V and 4 bases from J, the junction kept 8 bases outside the gene matches. The germline gives CDR1 KGHDR, CDR2 SFDVKD. This CDR3 has 16 residues. In nucleotides, the CDR3 is TGTGCCACCAGTGACCCAGGACAGGGTGGAAATCAGCCCCAGCATTTT. It is translated as CATSDPGQGGNQPQHF.